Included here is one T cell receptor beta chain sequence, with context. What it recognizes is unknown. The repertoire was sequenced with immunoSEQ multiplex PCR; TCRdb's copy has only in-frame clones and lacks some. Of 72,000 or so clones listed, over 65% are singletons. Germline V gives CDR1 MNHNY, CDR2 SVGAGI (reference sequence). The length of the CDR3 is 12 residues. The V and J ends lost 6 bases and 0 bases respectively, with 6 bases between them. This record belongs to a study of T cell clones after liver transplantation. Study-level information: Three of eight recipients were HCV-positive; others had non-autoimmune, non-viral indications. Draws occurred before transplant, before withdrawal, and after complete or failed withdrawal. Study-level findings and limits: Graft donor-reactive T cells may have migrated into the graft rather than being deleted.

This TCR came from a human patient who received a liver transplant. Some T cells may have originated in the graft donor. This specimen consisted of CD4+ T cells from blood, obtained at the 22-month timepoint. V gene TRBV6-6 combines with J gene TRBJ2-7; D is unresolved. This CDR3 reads CASSLGSYEQYF. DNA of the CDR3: TGTGCCAGCAGCCTGGGCTCCTACGAGCAGTACTTC.